Listed below are T cell receptor beta chains from one sample, sequenced in a study of blood T cell repertoires in COVID-19. Clones were read by immunoSEQ multiplex PCR, and TCRdb kept only the in-frame ones, dropping some. The table records over 60,000 clones, under 95% of them present only once. Input material: peripheral blood. These receptor sequences come from a woman at least 80 years old with active or convalescent COVID-19. CDR3s include the opening cysteine and the closing phenylalanine or tryptophan. The D gene is left open where the match is weak. Some rows mark clone size as missing; the rest say once, few, many or name a class of expanded clone.

v_gene: TRBV24-1
d_gene: -
j_gene: TRBJ2-3
abundance: -
CDR3aa: CATTPGKGRDTQYF
CDR3nt: TGTGCCACCACTCCGGGGAAGGGCAGAGATACGCAGTATTTT

v_gene: TRBV27
d_gene: TRBD2
j_gene: TRBJ2-5
abundance: -
CDR3aa: CASRSGLAGLETQYF
CDR3nt: TGTGCCAGCAGATCTGGACTAGCGGGGTTGGAGACCCAGTACTTC

v_gene: TRBV4-1
d_gene: TRBD1
j_gene: TRBJ2-5
abundance: -
CDR3aa: CASSLGQGPETQYF
CDR3nt: TGCGCCAGCTCCCTAGGACAGGGACCCGAGACCCAGTACTTC

v_gene: TRBV5-4
d_gene: TRBD2
j_gene: TRBJ2-2
abundance: -
CDR3aa: CASKGLAGGPDTGELFF
CDR3nt: TGTGCCAGCAAAGGACTAGCGGGGGGGCCGGACACCGGGGAGCTGTTTTTT

v_gene: TRBV19
d_gene: TRBD1
j_gene: TRBJ2-5
abundance: -
CDR3aa: CASRLGGALGETQYF
CDR3nt: TGTGCCAGTAGATTAGGGGGCGCTTTAGGAGAGACCCAGTACTTC

v_gene: TRBV5-5
d_gene: TRBD1
j_gene: TRBJ1-2
abundance: -
CDR3aa: CASSLRDSIYGYTF
CDR3nt: TGTGCCAGCAGCCTCCGGGACAGCATCTATGGCTACACCTTC

v_gene: TRBV29-1
d_gene: -
j_gene: TRBJ1-2
abundance: -
CDR3aa: CSVRTGKGNYGYTF
CDR3nt: TGCAGCGTAAGAACAGGGAAGGGTAACTATGGCTACACCTTC

v_gene: TRBV18
d_gene: -
j_gene: TRBJ2-5
abundance: -
CDR3aa: CASSPDSKQETQYF
CDR3nt: TGTGCCAGCTCACCCGACAGCAAACAAGAGACCCAGTACTTC

v_gene: TRBV5-4
d_gene: -
j_gene: TRBJ1-1
abundance: -
CDR3aa: CASSVDSNTEAFF
CDR3nt: TGTGCCAGCAGCGTGGACTCGAACACTGAAGCTTTCTTT

v_gene: TRBV3-1/TRBV3-2
d_gene: -
j_gene: TRBJ2-3
abundance: -
CDR3aa: CASSQGGGGADTQYF
CDR3nt: TGTGCCAGCAGCCAAGGCGGGGGCGGGGCAGATACGCAGTATTTT

v_gene: TRBV9
d_gene: TRBD1
j_gene: TRBJ2-7
abundance: -
CDR3aa: CASGQGNYEQYF
CDR3nt: TGTGCCAGCGGACAGGGAAATTACGAGCAGTACTTC

v_gene: TRBV9
d_gene: -
j_gene: TRBJ1-1
abundance: -
CDR3aa: CASSPNKGFLDTEAFF
CDR3nt: TGTGCCAGCAGCCCGAACAAGGGGTTTCTGGACACTGAAGCTTTCTTT

v_gene: TRBV4-3
d_gene: -
j_gene: TRBJ1-3
abundance: once
CDR3aa: CASSQGQNTGNTIYF
CDR3nt: TGCGCCAGCAGCCAAGGACAAAATACTGGAAACACCATATATTTT

v_gene: TRBV10-1
d_gene: TRBD1
j_gene: TRBJ1-1
abundance: -
CDR3aa: CASSPTGIPSMNTEAFF
CDR3nt: TGCGCCAGCAGCCCGACAGGGATCCCTTCTATGAACACTGAAGCTTTCTTT

v_gene: TRBV28
d_gene: -
j_gene: TRBJ1-1
abundance: -
CDR3aa: CASSPTLGPAGFEAFF
CDR3nt: TGTGCCAGCAGTCCAACCTTGGGCCCAGCGGGTTTTGAAGCTTTCTTT

v_gene: TRBV10-3
d_gene: TRBD1
j_gene: TRBJ2-2
abundance: -
CDR3aa: CAISTETGTGGSGELFF
CDR3nt: TGTGCCATCAGCACAGAAACCGGGACAGGGGGATCCGGGGAGCTGTTTTTT

v_gene: TRBV19
d_gene: -
j_gene: TRBJ2-4
abundance: -
CDR3aa: CASSMGVSGLEIQYF
CDR3nt: TGTGCCAGTAGTATGGGGGTTAGCGGTCTTGAGATTCAGTACTTC

v_gene: TRBV7-8
d_gene: -
j_gene: TRBJ1-3
abundance: -
CDR3aa: CASSLGRAASGNTIYF
CDR3nt: TGTGCCAGCAGCTTAGGGAGGGCGGCCTCTGGAAACACCATATATTTT

v_gene: TRBV5-8
d_gene: TRBD2
j_gene: TRBJ2-5
abundance: -
CDR3aa: CASSYTSLAGGRETQYF
CDR3nt: TGTGCCAGCAGCTACACCTCACTAGCGGGGGGGCGGGAGACCCAGTACTTC

v_gene: TRBV30
d_gene: TRBD1
j_gene: TRBJ1-5
abundance: -
CDR3aa: CAWSKTGGTGGQPQHF
CDR3nt: TGTGCCTGGAGCAAGACAGGGGGCACGGGAGGTCAGCCCCAGCATTTT

v_gene: TRBV19
d_gene: TRBD1
j_gene: TRBJ2-7
abundance: -
CDR3aa: CASSLTGGYEQYF
CDR3nt: TGTGCCAGTAGTCTCACAGGGGGCTACGAGCAGTACTTC

v_gene: TRBV25-1
d_gene: TRBD1
j_gene: TRBJ1-3
abundance: few
CDR3aa: CASRRQGSGNTIYF
CDR3nt: TGTGCCAGCAGGAGACAGGGCTCTGGAAACACCATATATTTT

v_gene: TRBV18
d_gene: -
j_gene: TRBJ1-2
abundance: -
CDR3aa: CASSPPSVPTGGYTF
CDR3nt: TGTGCCAGCTCACCCCCGTCGGTACCAACCGGTGGCTACACCTTC

v_gene: TRBV28
d_gene: TRBD1
j_gene: TRBJ1-5
abundance: -
CDR3aa: CASSMGDRLSNQPQHF
CDR3nt: TGTGCCAGCAGTATGGGGGACAGGCTGAGCAATCAGCCCCAGCATTTT

v_gene: TRBV19
d_gene: -
j_gene: TRBJ1-2
abundance: -
CDR3aa: CASNPGHVYGYTF
CDR3nt: TGTGCCAGTAACCCGGGACACGTCTATGGCTACACCTTC

v_gene: TRBV19
d_gene: -
j_gene: TRBJ2-7
abundance: -
CDR3aa: CASSFCPYEQYF
CDR3nt: TGTGCCAGTAGTTTCTGTCCCTACGAGCAGTACTTC

v_gene: TRBV11-2
d_gene: TRBD1
j_gene: TRBJ1-1
abundance: -
CDR3aa: CASSSGDRGSETEAFF
CDR3nt: TGTGCCAGCAGCTCCGGGGACAGGGGGAGTGAGACTGAAGCTTTCTTT

v_gene: TRBV7-6
d_gene: -
j_gene: TRBJ1-1
abundance: -
CDR3aa: CASSPGHQNTEAFF
CDR3nt: TGTGCCAGCAGCCCGGGACATCAGAACACTGAAGCTTTCTTT

v_gene: TRBV21-1
d_gene: -
j_gene: TRBJ1-5
abundance: -
CDR3aa: CASSKAYRGLGNQPQHF
CDR3nt: TGTGCCAGCAGCAAAGCTTACAGGGGTTTAGGAAATCAGCCCCAGCATTTT

v_gene: TRBV5-4
d_gene: TRBD1
j_gene: TRBJ2-5
abundance: -
CDR3aa: CASSLTQGARETQYF
CDR3nt: TGTGCCAGCAGCTTGACCCAGGGGGCGAGAGAGACCCAGTACTTC

v_gene: TRBV7-2
d_gene: -
j_gene: TRBJ2-3
abundance: -
CDR3aa: CASSPRQARGYTDTQYF
CDR3nt: TGTGCCAGCAGCCCGCGGCAGGCGCGGGGATACACAGATACGCAGTATTTT

v_gene: TRBV6-6
d_gene: TRBD1
j_gene: TRBJ1-2
abundance: -
CDR3aa: CASGTAYGYTF
CDR3nt: TGTGCCAGCGGGACAGCTTATGGCTACACCTTC

v_gene: TRBV28
d_gene: -
j_gene: TRBJ1-1
abundance: -
CDR3aa: CASSLPSLRNTEAFF
CDR3nt: TGTGCCAGCAGTTTACCGAGCCTTCGGAACACTGAAGCTTTCTTT

v_gene: TRBV7-2
d_gene: TRBD1
j_gene: TRBJ1-2
abundance: once
CDR3aa: CASSLDPLTGGGYTF
CDR3nt: TGTGCCAGCAGCTTAGATCCCCTTACAGGGGGTGGCTACACCTTC

v_gene: TRBV7-2
d_gene: -
j_gene: TRBJ2-1
abundance: -
CDR3aa: CASSLRLGDEQFF
CDR3nt: TGTGCCAGCAGCTTACGACTAGGGGATGAGCAGTTCTTC

v_gene: TRBV4-2
d_gene: TRBD1
j_gene: TRBJ1-1
abundance: few
CDR3aa: CASSPNRPTGGGTEAFF
CDR3nt: TGTGCCAGCAGCCCCAACAGGCCCACAGGGGGCGGAACTGAAGCTTTCTTT

v_gene: TRBV7-6
d_gene: TRBD1
j_gene: TRBJ1-1
abundance: once
CDR3aa: CASSPGTAEAFF
CDR3nt: TGTGCCAGCAGCCCCGGGACAGCTGAAGCTTTCTTT

v_gene: TRBV7-6
d_gene: -
j_gene: TRBJ2-1
abundance: -
CDR3aa: CASSGFDPGGNEQFF
CDR3nt: TGTGCCAGCAGCGGATTCGACCCTGGGGGGAATGAGCAGTTCTTC

v_gene: TRBV3-1/TRBV3-2
d_gene: -
j_gene: TRBJ1-1
abundance: -
CDR3aa: CASSQGAVENTEAFF
CDR3nt: TGTGCCAGCAGCCAAGGGGCAGTGGAGAACACTGAAGCTTTCTTT

v_gene: TRBV28
d_gene: -
j_gene: TRBJ2-3
abundance: -
CDR3aa: CASSPAVRVPDTQYF
CDR3nt: TGTGCCAGCAGTCCCGCAGTTCGGGTTCCAGATACGCAGTATTTT

v_gene: TRBV7-6
d_gene: -
j_gene: TRBJ2-1
abundance: -
CDR3aa: CASSSAVAGSQFF
CDR3nt: TGTGCCAGCAGCAGCGCAGTGGCGGGGTCTCAGTTCTTC

v_gene: TRBV19
d_gene: TRBD1
j_gene: TRBJ2-2
abundance: -
CDR3aa: CASSIRTGGSTGELFF
CDR3nt: TGTGCCAGTAGTATCAGGACAGGGGGTAGTACCGGGGAGCTGTTTTTT

v_gene: TRBV19
d_gene: -
j_gene: TRBJ1-4
abundance: few
CDR3aa: CASTVGATNEKLFF
CDR3nt: TGTGCCAGTACAGTCGGGGCAACTAATGAAAAACTGTTTTTT

v_gene: TRBV12-3/TRBV12-4
d_gene: -
j_gene: TRBJ1-2
abundance: -
CDR3aa: CASSLGEGYGYTF
CDR3nt: TGTGCCAGCAGTTTAGGGGAGGGGTATGGCTACACCTTC

v_gene: TRBV2
d_gene: TRBD2
j_gene: TRBJ2-5
abundance: -
CDR3aa: CASSGVAGGRETQYF
CDR3nt: TGTGCCAGCAGTGGCGTAGCGGGGGGGCGCGAGACCCAGTACTTC

v_gene: TRBV5-4
d_gene: -
j_gene: TRBJ2-1
abundance: -
CDR3aa: CASSLITQAYNEQFF
CDR3nt: TGTGCCAGCAGCTTGATTACCCAGGCCTACAATGAGCAGTTCTTC

v_gene: TRBV4-1
d_gene: -
j_gene: TRBJ1-5
abundance: -
CDR3aa: CASSQGIGGTNQPQHF
CDR3nt: TGCGCCAGCAGCCAAGGAATTGGGGGCACTAATCAGCCCCAGCATTTT

v_gene: TRBV18
d_gene: -
j_gene: TRBJ2-1
abundance: -
CDR3aa: CASSPLGRGESSYNEQFF
CDR3nt: TGTGCCAGCTCACCACTTGGCAGGGGTGAAAGCTCCTACAATGAGCAGTTCTTC

v_gene: TRBV6-2/TRBV6-3
d_gene: -
j_gene: TRBJ2-3
abundance: -
CDR3aa: CASSYSKQTGTQYF
CDR3nt: TGTGCCAGCAGTTACTCGAAGCAGACGGGTACGCAGTATTTT

v_gene: TRBV5-1
d_gene: TRBD1
j_gene: TRBJ2-1
abundance: -
CDR3aa: CASTVEGAPSGQFF
CDR3nt: TGCGCCAGCACCGTCGAGGGGGCCCCTTCGGGGCAGTTCTTC

v_gene: TRBV10-3
d_gene: TRBD1
j_gene: TRBJ1-1
abundance: -
CDR3aa: CAISSGQGGLNTEAFF
CDR3nt: TGTGCCATCAGCTCGGGACAGGGAGGGCTGAACACTGAAGCTTTCTTT